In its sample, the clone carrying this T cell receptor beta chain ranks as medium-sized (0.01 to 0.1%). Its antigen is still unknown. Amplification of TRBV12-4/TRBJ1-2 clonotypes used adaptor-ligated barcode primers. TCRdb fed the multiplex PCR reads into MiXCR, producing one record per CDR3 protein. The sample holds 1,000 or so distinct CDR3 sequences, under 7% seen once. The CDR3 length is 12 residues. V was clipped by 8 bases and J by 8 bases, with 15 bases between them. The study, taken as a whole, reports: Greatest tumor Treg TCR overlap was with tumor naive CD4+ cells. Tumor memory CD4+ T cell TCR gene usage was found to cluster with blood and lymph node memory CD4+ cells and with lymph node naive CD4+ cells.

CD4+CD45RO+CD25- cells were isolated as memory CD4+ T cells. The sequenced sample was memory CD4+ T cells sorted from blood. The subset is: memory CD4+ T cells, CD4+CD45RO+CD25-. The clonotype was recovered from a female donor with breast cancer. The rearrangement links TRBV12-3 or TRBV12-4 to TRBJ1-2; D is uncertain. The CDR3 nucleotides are TGTGCCAGCGGCTGGTGGGAGGGAGGCTACACCTTC. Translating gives CASGWWEGGYTF.